These T cell receptor beta chains were read from a single sample in a study of CD8 T cells in ankylosing spondylitis. TCRdb reprocessed the 5' RACE reads with MiXCR, giving one entry per CDR3 protein. The table lists fewer than 450,000 distinct CDR3 sequences, over 15% of them singletons. Sample: blood, either unsorted or a sorted T cell fraction (not recorded which). Source of these receptors: a male donor with ankylosing spondylitis. The CDR3 runs from the conserved cysteine through the conserved F or W. The D gene is left open where the match is weak. Clone size, where shown, is once, few, many, or a class for clones that have expanded.

cdr3_length,j_call,d_call,clone_size,v_call,cdr3_aa,cdr3_nt
13,TRBJ2-5,NA,many,TRBV5-1,CASSGGVQETQYF,TGCGCCAGCAGCGGTGGGGTGCAAGAGACCCAGTACTTC
14,TRBJ2-3,NA,few,TRBV7-3,CASSQIPGADTQYF,TGTGCCAGCAGTCAAATCCCTGGCGCAGATACGCAGTATTTT
10,TRBJ2-7,NA,NA,TRBV20-1,CSANRVEQYF,TGCAGTGCTAACAGGGTCGAGCAGTACTTC
15,TRBJ1-2,NA,few,TRBV7-9,CASSLEVRDIYGYTF,TGTGCCAGCAGCTTAGAGGTTAGGGACATCTATGGCTACACCTTC
15,TRBJ2-1,NA,NA,TRBV5-6,CASSPYRDPLNEQFF,TGTGCCAGCAGCCCTTACAGGGATCCACTCAATGAGCAGTTCTTC
13,TRBJ1-1,NA,few,TRBV20-1,CSAKLSGYTEAFF,TGCAGTGCTAAACTCAGTGGCTACACTGAAGCTTTCTTT
13,TRBJ1-1,NA,NA,TRBV12-3/TRBV12-4,CASSSGFAYEAFF,TGTGCCAGCAGTTCAGGGTTCGCCTATGAAGCTTTCTTT
14,TRBJ2-3,NA,NA,TRBV15,CATARDRGTDTQYF,TGTGCCACCGCGCGGGATAGGGGCACAGATACGCAGTATTTT
16,TRBJ1-2,TRBD1,few,TRBV4-1,CASSQDSGTGIYGYTF,TGCGCCAGCAGCCAAGACTCCGGGACAGGGATCTATGGCTACACCTTC
16,TRBJ2-2,NA,NA,TRBV5-1,CASSGYGEIDTGELFF,TGCGCCAGCAGCGGCTACGGGGAAATCGACACCGGGGAGCTGTTTTTT
16,TRBJ2-5,TRBD2,few,TRBV4-2,CASSQGTSVYQETQYF,TGTGCCAGCAGCCAAGGGACTAGCGTGTACCAAGAGACCCAGTACTTC
14,TRBJ1-5,TRBD1,many,TRBV20-1,CSARDPDRAQPQHF,TGCAGTGCTAGAGATCCCGACAGGGCGCAGCCCCAGCATTTT
16,TRBJ2-1,NA,few,TRBV20-1,CSARVGGSSSYNEQFF,TGCAGTGCTAGAGTGGGGGGCAGCAGCTCCTACAATGAGCAGTTCTTC
17,TRBJ2-1,TRBD2,NA,TRBV9,CASSTGTSGSSYNEQFF,TGTGCCAGCAGCACAGGGACTAGCGGGAGTTCCTACAATGAGCAGTTCTTC
14,TRBJ1-5,NA,few,TRBV5-1,CASSLESRDQPQHF,TGCGCCAGCAGCCTCGAGTCCCGGGATCAGCCCCAGCATTTT
14,TRBJ1-1,NA,few,TRBV5-1,CASSLTGYLTEAFF,TGCGCCAGCAGCTTAACAGGGTACCTTACTGAAGCTTTCTTT
16,TRBJ2-3,NA,few,TRBV7-3,CASSQKASSPTDTQYF,TGTGCCAGCAGCCAAAAGGCCAGCTCTCCCACAGATACGCAGTATTTT
12,TRBJ2-7,NA,NA,TRBV10-3,CATMGRGDEQYF,TGTGCCACCATGGGCAGGGGCGACGAGCAGTACTTC
11,TRBJ2-7,NA,NA,TRBV6-2/TRBV6-3,CANRSPYEQYF,TGTGCCAACAGATCCCCCTACGAGCAGTACTTC
14,TRBJ1-2,TRBD1,few,TRBV20-1,CSASPGTGTGGYTF,TGCAGTGCTAGTCCCGGGACAGGGACGGGTGGCTACACCTTC
16,TRBJ2-1,TRBD2,NA,TRBV24-1,CATSDPGLATSGEQFF,TGTGCCACCAGTGATCCGGGACTAGCGACCTCGGGGGAGCAGTTCTTC
14,TRBJ2-7,TRBD2,NA,TRBV20-1,CSAKRTSGGWEQYF,TGCAGTGCTAAGAGGACTAGCGGGGGGTGGGAGCAGTACTTC
15,TRBJ1-2,TRBD1,NA,TRBV11-2,CASSPRGAAGGGYTF,TGTGCCAGCAGCCCCCGAGGGGCGGCAGGGGGCGGCTACACCTTC
12,TRBJ2-5,TRBD1,NA,TRBV29-1,CSGGTAQETQYF,TGCAGCGGGGGGACAGCCCAAGAGACCCAGTACTTC
13,TRBJ1-2,TRBD1,few,TRBV20-1,CSARTGDIYGYTF,TGCAGTGCCCGGACAGGGGACATCTATGGCTACACCTTC
17,TRBJ1-5,TRBD1,few,TRBV4-2,CASSHLNRQGANQPQHF,TGTGCCAGCAGCCACTTAAACCGACAGGGGGCAAATCAGCCCCAGCATTTT
13,TRBJ2-1,TRBD2,many,TRBV24-1,CATSDGLAGDQFF,TGTGCCACCAGTGATGGGCTAGCGGGGGATCAGTTCTTC
12,TRBJ2-3,TRBD2,few,TRBV20-1,CSVEREGDTQYF,TGCAGTGTCGAGCGGGAGGGAGATACGCAGTATTTT
11,TRBJ2-7,NA,NA,TRBV10-3,CAIRDTNEQYF,TGTGCCATCAGGGACACAAACGAGCAGTACTTC
15,TRBJ2-7,TRBD2,NA,TRBV29-1,CSVDGLAGLSYEQYF,TGCAGCGTTGATGGACTAGCGGGCCTCTCCTACGAGCAGTACTTC
13,TRBJ2-2,NA,few,TRBV6-1,CASTLIVGGELFF,TGTGCCAGCACCTTAATCGTTGGCGGGGAGCTGTTTTTT